The present T cell receptor (beta chain) was sequenced within a study of early stage breast cancer tumors. The overall study: The ER+/PR+/HER2- tumors included 7 to 9 ductal and a handful of lobular carcinomas. Samples were sequenced at about 10-fold average coverage.

About this clone itself: The antigen remains undetermined.

Study-level points and caveats: Tumor and normal breast were distinguished via blood comparison in about 90% of the 16 patients. Compared with adjacent normal breast, tumors showed about 2.3-fold denser, more clonal T cells.

Germline CDR1 reads LGHNT; CDR2 reads FRNRAP. The CDR3 spans 16 residues. The J segment lost 6 bases and the V segment lost 9 bases, leaving 12 bases of the junction unmatched. Only in-frame clones appear in the TCRdb table, and some are missing; sequencing was by immunoSEQ multiplex PCR. Counted here are more than 15,000 clones, around four fifths occurring once; the ten biggest clones make up more than 1.5%. Sequenced sample: blood. This clonotype was sampled from a person aged 65 to 79 with breast cancer. The V gene is TRBV12-5, the J gene TRBJ2-5; 14 bases map to TRBD2. CDR3 DNA sequence: TGTGCTAGCGCCTCCGGACTAGCGGGGGGTTTAAAGACCCAGTACTTC. Translating gives CASASGLAGGLKTQYF.